Included here is one T cell receptor (beta chain) sequence, with context. Germline V gene lookup returns CDR1 MGHDK and CDR2 SYGVNS. The CDR3 spans 15 residues. V was pared by 7 bases and J by 4 bases, with 7 bases of the junction left unmatched. This entry is derived from a study of blood T cell repertoires in COVID-19. Only in-frame clones appear in the TCRdb table, and some are missing; sequencing was by immunoSEQ multiplex PCR. The sample gives roughly 520,000 clones, around 87% of which show up once; around 1.9% is in the top ten. The sequence was obtained from a woman aged 40 to 50 who had recovered from COVID-19. V is TRBV25-1 and J is TRBJ2-5, with TRBD2 matching over 12 bases. Sequenced input: PBMCs or T cells enriched from blood (not recorded which). The DNA for the CDR3 is TGTGCCAGCACCCCACCGGGACTAGCGGGAGAGACCCAGTACTTC. Its protein product is CASTPPGLAGETQYF. Variable domain in full (rest from reference TRBV25-1 and TRBJ2-5): EADIYQTPRYLVIGTGKKITLECSQTMGHDKMYWYQQDPGMELHLIHYSYGVNSTEKGDLSSESTVSRIRTEHFPLTLESARPSHTSQYLCASTPPGLAGETQYFGPGTRLLVL.